This record covers a single T cell receptor (beta chain). Sequencing used immunoSEQ multiplex PCR; TCRdb keeps in-frame clones, though not all of them. Of about 53,000 clones detected, 70% to 90% appear once; the ten largest clones hold roughly 1.5%. This sample stems from a study of OX40 agonist ivuxolimab in advanced cancers. Study summary: The group had a mean age of around 64 years, ranged from 23 to 79, and was 80% to 85% male.

The CDR3 loop spans 13 amino acids. Germline CDR1 is SGHRS and CDR2 is YFSETQ. Trimming at V came to 4 bases and at J to 5 bases, leaving 5 bases not matched to a gene. The sequence was obtained from an adult with an advanced solid tumor such as melanoma, head and neck, liver or kidney cancer. The material was CD4+ or CD8+ T cells sorted from blood, obtained in a trial of the OX40 agonist ivuxolimab. This rearrangement joins TRBV5-1 to TRBJ1-1; TRBD1 agrees at 7 bases. The CDR3 region has the DNA TGCGCCAGCAGCGCACAGGGGCAAACTGAAGCTTTCTTT. It translates to CASSAQGQTEAFF.